This T cell receptor beta chain emerged from a study of T cells after yellow fever vaccination. Study-wide results and limits: Abundant clonotypes from the bulk population could contaminate FACS-sorted repertoires.

TCRdb re-derived calls from the 5' RACE reads in MiXCR, one entry per CDR3 protein. Here the sample spans around 310,000 distinct CDR3 sequences, around 4.4% being singletons. CDR1 and CDR2 (germline): LNHDA, SQIVND (reference sequence). V was cut by 5 bases and J by 7 bases, with 8 bases left in between. The length of the CDR3 is 11 residues. Details on this clonotype: Antigen unknown.

Sequenced here: PBMCs, sampled 15 days after the yellow fever booster vaccination. The TCR was taken from a man aged 18 to 29 who received the YFV17D yellow fever vaccine. The chain combines TRBV19 with TRBJ1-1; the D is unclear. CDR3 protein: CASSPKYEAFF. CDR3 DNA sequence: TGTGCCAGTAGTCCTAAGTATGAAGCTTTCTTT.